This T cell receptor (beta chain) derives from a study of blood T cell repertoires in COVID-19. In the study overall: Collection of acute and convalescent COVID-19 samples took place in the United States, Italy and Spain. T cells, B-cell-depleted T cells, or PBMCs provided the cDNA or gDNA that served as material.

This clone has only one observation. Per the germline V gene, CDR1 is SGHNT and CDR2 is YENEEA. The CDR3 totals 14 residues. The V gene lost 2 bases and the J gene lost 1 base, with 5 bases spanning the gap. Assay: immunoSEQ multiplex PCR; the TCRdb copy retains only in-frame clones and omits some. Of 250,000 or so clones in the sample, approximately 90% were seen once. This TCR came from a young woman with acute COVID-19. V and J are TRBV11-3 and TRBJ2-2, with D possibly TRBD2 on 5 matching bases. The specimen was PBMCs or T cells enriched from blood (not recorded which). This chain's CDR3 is CASSLRGNTGELFF. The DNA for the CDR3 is TGTGCCAGCAGCTTACGGGGGAACACCGGGGAGCTGTTTTTT.